This T cell receptor beta chain was retrieved from a study of cytomegalovirus exposure and HLA in healthy donors. Across the whole study: For the roughly 370 genotyped donors, 75% to 90% fell within the Caucasian-associated ancestry cluster. Study outcomes and limitations: An analysis done earlier found most TCR beta V segments productive about 87% or about 30% of the time. Associated with cytomegalovirus, according to the listing, were approximately 160 TCR beta chains.

Deletions cut 1 base from V and 6 bases from J, with 10 bases between. This CDR3 spans 13 amino acids. Germline CDR1 and CDR2: SGHNT and YENEEA. The study ran its PCR with 60 Vbeta and 13 Jbeta primers. Libraries were prepared by immunoSEQ multiplex PCR; TCRdb keeps only in-frame clonotypes and omits some of them. This sample has more than 140,000 clones, with 64% found just once. With respect to this clone: Antigen specificity is unknown.

The genes are TRBV11-3 and TRBJ2-7; D gene ambiguous. Source material: PBMCs. This TCR was recovered from a woman under 40 in good health and CMV-seropositive. The CDR3 nucleotides read TGTGCCAGCAGCTTAGTTTCAGGCCTCGAGCAGTACTTC. This sequence encodes CASSLVSGLEQYF.